This T cell receptor beta chain was recovered during a study of CD8 T cells in ankylosing spondylitis. This clonotype was observed many times. TCRdb passed the 5' RACE reads through MiXCR, listing each CDR3 protein once. The table has 150,000 or so distinct CDR3 sequences, around a tenth seen once. Per germline, CDR1 SGHKS and CDR2 YYEKEE (reference sequence). The CDR3 is made up of 14 amino acids. V lost 2 bases and J lost 0, with 5 bases in between. J is TRBJ2-2 and V is TRBV5-5, with a tentative D call TRBD2 (5 bases). The origin of this receptor is a female donor with ankylosing spondylitis or in good health (not recorded which). Sequencing was done on a sample of blood, either unsorted or a sorted T cell fraction (not recorded which). This CDR3 is CASSLAANTGELFF. CDR3 sequence (DNA): TGTGCCAGCAGCTTAGCGGCGAACACCGGGGAGCTGTTTTTT. Looking up the rest from reference TRBV5-5 and TRBJ2-2 gives the full variable domain: DAGVTQSPTHLIKTRGQQVTLRCSPISGHKSVSWYQQVLGQGPQFIFQYYEKEERGRGNFPDRFSARQFPNYSSELNVNALLLGDSALYLCASSLAANTGELFFGEGSRLTVL.